Listed below are T cell receptor beta chains from one sample, sequenced in a study of blood T cell repertoires in COVID-19. Profiled with immunoSEQ multiplex PCR; TCRdb holds only in-frame clones, not every one. Here the sample spans some 230,000 clones, 82% being singletons. Sequenced material: PBMCs or T cells enriched from blood (not recorded which). Source of these receptors: a man aged 40-50 years who had recovered from COVID-19. The CDR3 runs from the conserved cysteine through the conserved F or W. The order of the fields is D gene, V gene, J gene, clone size, CDR3 protein, CDR3 DNA. The D gene is left open where the match is weak. Expanded clones get a size class; other rows say once, few or many, or leave the size out.

TRBD1,TRBV10-3,TRBJ2-7,once,CAISESTGVYEQYF,TGTGCCATCAGTGAGTCGACAGGGGTCTACGAGCAGTACTTC
-,TRBV7-2,TRBJ1-2,-,CASSGDSPLEGYTF,TGTGCCAGCAGCGGAGACAGCCCGCTTGAGGGCTACACCTTC
TRBD2,TRBV30,TRBJ2-3,-,CAWRGPSGSTDTQYF,TGTGCCTGGAGGGGTCCTAGCGGGAGCACAGATACGCAGTATTTT
-,TRBV5-1,TRBJ2-1,-,CASSLTRDNDKQFF,TGCGCCAGCAGCTTAACTAGAGACAATGACAAGCAGTTCTTC
TRBD2,TRBV9,TRBJ2-2,few,CASSVGAGGHTGELFF,TGTGCCAGCAGCGTGGGAGCGGGAGGCCACACCGGGGAGCTGTTTTTT
TRBD2,TRBV28,TRBJ2-3,-,CASSPGLAGAGSTQYF,TGTGCCAGCAGCCCCGGACTAGCGGGGGCTGGGAGTACGCAGTATTTT
-,TRBV7-3,TRBJ2-5,-,CASSLMGGPETQYF,TGTGCCAGCAGCTTAATGGGGGGGCCAGAGACCCAGTACTTC
TRBD1,TRBV27,TRBJ1-4,-,CASSLSGMTGGWEKLFF,TGTGCCAGCAGTTTATCGGGAATGACAGGGGGTTGGGAAAAACTGTTTTTT
TRBD1,TRBV3-1/TRBV3-2,TRBJ1-5,-,CASSPRQGNQPQHF,TGTGCCAGCAGCCCCCGACAGGGTAATCAGCCCCAGCATTTT
-,TRBV4-1,TRBJ2-5,few,CASSQGLPRADQETQYF,TGCGCCAGCAGCCAAGGGCTCCCCAGGGCGGACCAAGAGACCCAGTACTTC
TRBD1,TRBV7-3,TRBJ1-6,-,CASSLGQDSPLHF,TGTGCCAGCAGCTTGGGACAGGATTCACCCCTCCACTTT
-,TRBV5-6,TRBJ1-1,-,CASSSGGWNTEAFF,TGTGCCAGCAGCTCTGGAGGCTGGAACACTGAAGCTTTCTTT
-,TRBV4-3,TRBJ1-1,-,CASSQELTRNTEAFF,TGCGCCAGCAGCCAAGAGTTAACAAGGAACACTGAAGCTTTCTTT
-,TRBV5-1,TRBJ2-7,-,CASSSQGLNVHEQYF,TGCGCCAGCAGCTCGCAGGGGTTAAACGTCCACGAGCAGTACTTC
TRBD1,TRBV19,TRBJ1-5,-,CASSRRQGNQPQHF,TGTGCCAGTAGCCGACGACAGGGTAATCAGCCCCAGCATTTT
-,TRBV6-5,TRBJ1-1,-,CASSQALGRGTEAFF,TGTGCCAGCAGTCAGGCCCTGGGGAGGGGCACTGAAGCTTTCTTT
-,TRBV4-3,TRBJ1-1,-,CASSPRMNTEAFF,TGCGCCAGCAGCCCCCGTATGAACACTGAAGCTTTCTTT
-,TRBV28,TRBJ2-7,-,CASGGGGLYEQYF,TGTGCCAGCGGGGGAGGTGGTCTCTACGAGCAGTACTTC
TRBD1,TRBV6-6,TRBJ1-2,once,CASTETGGEGYTF,TGTGCCAGCACCGAGACAGGGGGCGAGGGCTACACCTTC
TRBD1,TRBV11-2,TRBJ2-5,once,CASSWSGQGETQYF,TGTGCCAGCAGCTGGTCCGGACAGGGGGAGACCCAGTACTTC
-,TRBV7-9,TRBJ1-5,-,CASSFGEVGNQPQHF,TGTGCCAGCAGCTTCGGGGAGGTGGGCAATCAGCCCCAGCATTTT
-,TRBV5-5,TRBJ1-2,-,CASRRGFDGGYTF,TGTGCCAGCAGACGGGGGTTTGACGGTGGCTACACCTTC
TRBD2,TRBV5-1,TRBJ2-5,-,CASSLQAGGLETQYF,TGCGCCAGCAGCCTCCAGGCGGGGGGGCTGGAGACCCAGTACTTC
-,TRBV5-1,TRBJ2-3,-,CASSLGGSGITDTQYF,TGCGCCAGCAGCTTGGGTGGTAGCGGAATCACAGATACGCAGTATTTT